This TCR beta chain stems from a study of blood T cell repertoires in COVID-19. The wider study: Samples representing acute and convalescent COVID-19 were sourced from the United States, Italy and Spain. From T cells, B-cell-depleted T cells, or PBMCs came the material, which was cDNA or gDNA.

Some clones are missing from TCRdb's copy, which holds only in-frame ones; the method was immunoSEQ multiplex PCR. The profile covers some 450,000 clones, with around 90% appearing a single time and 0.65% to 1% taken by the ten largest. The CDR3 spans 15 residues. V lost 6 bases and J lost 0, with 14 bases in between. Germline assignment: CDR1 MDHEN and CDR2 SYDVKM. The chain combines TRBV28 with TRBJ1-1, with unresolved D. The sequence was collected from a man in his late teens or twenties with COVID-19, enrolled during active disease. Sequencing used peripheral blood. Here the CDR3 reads CASRPQRGMNTEAFF. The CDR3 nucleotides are TGTGCCAGCAGGCCGCAGCGGGGAATGAACACTGAAGCTTTCTTT.